The 26 T cell receptor beta chains in this list originate from one sample, sequenced in a study of T cells in Graves' hyperthyroidism and ophthalmopathy. Amplification yielded TCR beta CDR3 regions, with RNA transcripts as the source. RT-PCR in the first round (using the HTBI primer set) targeted the TCR CDR3. MiXCR, run by TCRdb on the multiplex PCR reads, gives a single entry per CDR3 protein. The repertoire holds 500,000 to 600,000 distinct CDR3 sequences, with around 46% as singletons. Sequenced input: peripheral blood or thyroid tissue (not recorded which). These receptors came from an adult woman with Graves' disease, either hyperthyroidism or ophthalmopathy (not recorded which).

The table lists this clonotype with a few counts. This chain connects TRBV7-9 to TRBJ1-1; D ambiguous. The length of the CDR3 is 13 residues. Germline loops: CDR1 SEHNR, CDR2 FQNEAQ (reference sequence). V gave up 7 bases and J gave up 1 base, with 10 bases separating them. CDR3 sequence (DNA): TGTGCCAGCACCCCCTACGAGAACACTGAAGCTTTCTTT. Its protein is CASTPYENTEAFF.

This sequence joins TRBV12-5 and TRBJ2-1; D unclear. With 1 base removed from V and 5 bases from J, the gap between germline ends came to 6 bases. The CDR3 contains 13 residues. Germline CDR1 reads LGHNT; CDR2 reads FRNRAP. CDR3 sequence: CASGLGSDNEQFF. In nucleotides, the CDR3 is TGTGCTAGTGGTTTGGGCAGTGACAATGAGCAGTTCTTC.

The V gene is TRBV29-1, the J gene TRBJ1-1; D unclear. The CDR3 is 12 amino acids. V lost 0 bases, J lost 7 bases, and 9 bases lay in between. Looked up from germline, CDR1 is SQVTM and CDR2 is ANQGSEA. In nucleotides, the CDR3 is TGCAGCGTTGAAGATCGTGGAGTTGAAGCTTTCTTT. This gives the protein CSVEDRGVEAFF.

The CDR3 coding sequence is TGCGCCAGCAGCTCCGGGACCACTAATTCACCCCTCCACTTT. Amino acids: CASSSGTTNSPLHF. This chain joins TRBV5-1 and TRBJ1-6; D may be TRBD1 (5 bases). In germline, CDR1 is SGHRS, CDR2 YFSETQ. The CDR3 loop spans 14 amino acids. V lost 3 bases and J 6 bases, leaving 10 bases between the germline ends.

This clonotype showed up many times. The chain uses TRBV20-1 and TRBJ1-5; weak D call: TRBD1 (5 bases). Germline V CDR1 and CDR2: DFQATT, SNEGSKA (reference sequence). Trimming left V 4 bases short and J 0 bases short, with 10 bases between. The CDR3 length is 14 residues. For the CDR3, the DNA is TGCAGTGCTATCGGACATTATAGCAATCAGCCCCAGCATTTT. This translates into CSAIGHYSNQPQHF.

The rearrangement joins TRBV29-1 to TRBJ1-1; D is undetermined. Trimming pared 5 bases from V and 0 bases from J, leaving 10 bases between. From germline, CDR1 is SQVTM and CDR2 ANQGSEA. The CDR3 sequence is 13 residues long. DNA for the CDR3: TGCAGCGTTAGTCGGGTCTTGAACACTGAAGCTTTCTTT. Protein: CSVSRVLNTEAFF.

This clonotype was observed many times. V and J are TRBV27 and TRBJ1-6, with 9 bases identical to TRBD1. V lost 5 bases and J lost 10; bases outside the gene matches: 3. This CDR3 region has 13 residues. The germline V gene has CDR1 MNHEY and CDR2 SMNVEV (reference sequence). CDR3 region: CASSMDRGSPLHF. The CDR3 DNA is TGTGCCAGCAGTATGGACAGGGGATCACCCCTCCACTTT.

The chain links TRBV7-2 to TRBJ2-7; TRBD1 aligns across 8 bases. With V trimmed by 3 bases and J by 6 bases, 4 bases remained unmatched. Germline V CDR1 and CDR2: SGHTA, FQGNSA. The CDR3 is made up of 13 amino acids. The CDR3 bases are TGTGCCAGCAGCTTGAGCGGACAGGGCGAGCAGTACTTC. Protein product: CASSLSGQGEQYF.

The chain couples TRBV29-1 to TRBJ2-7; D gene uncertain. The germline V gene has CDR1 SQVTM and CDR2 ANQGSEA. This CDR3 region has 11 residues. With 4 bases removed from V and 5 bases from J, the gap between germline ends came to 9 bases. CDR3 nucleotide sequence: TGCAGCGTTGGCGGCCCCGACGAGCAGTACTTC. Residues: CSVGGPDEQYF.

This clonotype has a count of ten or more. The genes are TRBV6-5 and TRBJ1-2; 11 bases align to TRBD1. J lost 8 bases, V lost 6 bases, and 5 bases had no gene match. This CDR3 comprises 13 residues. Germline CDR1 is MNHEY and CDR2 is SVGAGI. CDR3 amino acids: CASRRDRGYGYTF. The CDR3 nucleotides are TGTGCCAGCAGGAGGGACAGGGGGTACGGCTACACCTTC.

The sample holds many counts of this clonotype. V is TRBV13 and J is TRBJ2-7; 8 bases are shared with TRBD1. Germline V gene data show CDR1 as PRHDT and CDR2 as FYEKMQ (reference sequence). This CDR3 has 15 amino acids. The junction had 7 bases not matched to a gene; V was cut back by 4 bases and J by 2 bases. CDR3 amino acids: CASSSRDRFTYEQYF. CDR3 nucleotide sequence: TGTGCCAGCAGCTCCCGGGACAGGTTTACCTACGAGCAGTACTTC.

The V and J genes are TRBV7-9 and TRBJ1-3; D is ambiguous. This CDR3 comprises 16 residues. Germline V gene lookup returns CDR1 SEHNR and CDR2 FQNEAQ (reference sequence). V lost 1 base to trimming and J lost 0 bases, with 10 bases between them. The CDR3 reads CASSLDVGPSGNTIYF. The DNA for the CDR3 is TGTGCCAGCAGCTTAGATGTGGGCCCCTCTGGAAACACCATATATTTT.

This clonotype has ten or more counts. The chain combines TRBV7-3 with TRBJ1-6, with TRBD1 as a possible D gene (6 bases). CDR3 length: 14 amino acids. The germline V and J ends were trimmed by 4 bases and 10 bases, with 14 bases remaining between them. Germline V gene sequence: CDR1 SGHTA, CDR2 FQGTGA. The CDR3 here is CASSSGRGGSPLHF. The CDR3 DNA sequence: TGTGCCAGCAGCTCCGGTCGGGGGGGCTCACCCCTCCACTTT.

The genes are TRBV6-4 and TRBJ1-2, with a tentative D call TRBD1 (5 bases). CDR3 size: 15 residues. Germline V CDR1 and CDR2: MRHNA, SNTAGT. Trimming removed 0 bases from V and 4 bases from J, with 12 bases in between. The CDR3 here is CASSDSTGGIYGYTF. The CDR3 DNA reads TGTGCCAGCAGTGACTCGACGGGGGGAATCTATGGCTACACCTTC.

The V call is TRBV2, the J call TRBJ1-1, with TRBD1 matching 10 bases. With V trimmed by 5 bases and J by 6 bases, 6 bases remained unmatched. Germline lookup yields CDR1 SNHLY and CDR2 FYNNEI. The CDR3 has 14 amino acids. The CDR3 region has the DNA TGTGCCAGCAGTCGCCGACAGGGGGCGGCTGAAGCTTTCTTT. Its protein product is CASSRRQGAAEAFF.

This chain uses TRBV6-1 with TRBJ2-7, with D tentatively TRBD1 (6 bases). With 1 base removed from V and 7 bases from J, the gap between germline ends came to 14 bases. Germline CDR1 reads MNHNS; CDR2 reads SASEGT. This CDR3 comprises 14 residues. The chain's CDR3 is CASSEVDRGWEQYF. The CDR3 bases are TGTGCCAGCAGTGAAGTGGACAGAGGTTGGGAGCAGTACTTC.

Comment on this clonotype: An end of the junction differs from the germline gene, which may be a read error. The chain uses TRBV2 and TRBJ1-1; D gene ambiguous. The germline V gene encodes CDR1 SNHLY and CDR2 FYNNEI. The CDR3 is made up of 15 amino acids. CDR3 sequence: CASYFTPIENTETFF. In DNA, the CDR3 is TGTGCCAGCTATTTTACCCCCATTGAGAACACTGAAACTTTCTTT.

This chain joins TRBV7-8 and TRBJ2-1; D is perhaps TRBD1 or TRBD2 (7 bases each). Between the trimmed V and J ends, which lost 1 base and 5 bases, there was a span of 12 bases. Germline assignment: CDR1 SGHVS and CDR2 FQNEAQ. This CDR3 region has 15 residues. The CDR3, as DNA: TGTGCCAGCAGCTTAGTGGCAGGGGGGGACAATGAGCAGTTCTTC. This encodes CASSLVAGGDNEQFF.

The rearrangement joins TRBV20-1 to TRBJ1-6; 8 bases align to TRBD1. Germline CDR1 reads DFQATT; CDR2 reads SNEGSKA (reference sequence). The V segment lost 3 bases and the J segment 6 bases; nucleotides outside the gene matches: 4. This CDR3 is 14 amino acids long. The CDR3 nucleotides read TGCAGTGCTAGCAGGGGGCTTAGTAATTCACCCCTCCACTTT. This translates into CSASRGLSNSPLHF.

This chain uses TRBV20-1 with TRBJ2-5; TRBD2 aligns across 8 bases. The ends lost 2 bases at V and 4 bases at J; junction bases unmatched: 3. The germline gives CDR1 DFQATT, CDR2 SNEGSKA (reference sequence). This CDR3 is 13 amino acids long. The CDR3 reads CSARSGGGETQYF. As DNA, the CDR3 is TGCAGTGCTAGAAGCGGGGGAGGAGAGACCCAGTACTTC.

This clonotype was counted many times. The V and J genes are TRBV2 and TRBJ2-2; D is ambiguous. Trimming pared 8 bases from V and 4 bases from J, leaving 2 bases between. Germline loops: CDR1 SNHLY, CDR2 FYNNEI. This CDR3 has 10 residues. CDR3 sequence (DNA): TGTGCCAGCCGCACCGGGGAGCTGTTTTTT. Residues: CASRTGELFF.

This chain connects TRBV9 to TRBJ2-5, with 9 bases identical to TRBD2. Germline assignment: CDR1 SGDLS and CDR2 YYNGEE. This CDR3 spans 16 amino acids. The V and J ends lost 2 bases and 5 bases, in that order; junction bases with no gene match: 10. In DNA form, the CDR3 reads TGTGCCAGCAGCGTTGCTAGCGGGACGGGCCCGGAGACCCAGTACTTC. Its protein product is CASSVASGTGPETQYF.

In its sample, this clonotype was seen once. At one end, the junction sequence differs from germline, possibly due to a read error. This chain joins TRBV13 and TRBJ1-1, with D uncertain. There are 13 residues in the CDR3. The germline V gene encodes CDR1 PRHDT and CDR2 FYEKMQ (reference sequence). In DNA form, the CDR3 reads TGTGCCACCAGCGTTTTGACCGGCACTGAAGCTTTCTTT. This codes for CATSVLTGTEAFF.

In this sample, this clonotype turned up many times. V usage is TRBV2 and J usage is TRBJ2-2, with 13 bases aligning to TRBD2. Germline V gene data show CDR1 as SNHLY and CDR2 as FYNNEI. V lost 6 bases to trimming and J lost 7 bases; unmatched junction nucleotides: 5. CDR3 length: 15 residues. The CDR3 bases are TGTGCCAGCAGCGGACTAGCGGGAGTGGGCGGGGAGCTGTTTTTT. Its protein is CASSGLAGVGGELFF.

On this clonotype itself: This clone may be a read error of a much larger clone one base away. The chain combines TRBV28 with TRBJ1-2; the D is unclear. The V end was cut by 3 bases, the J end by 4 bases, with 6 bases between. CDR1 and CDR2 (germline): MDHEN, SYDVKM. The CDR3 runs to 12 residues. CDR3 nucleotides: TGTGCCAGCAGTTTGAACCTCTATGGCTACACCTTC. Translation gives CASSLNLYGYTF.

This clonotype was seen many times. V is TRBV7-9 and J is TRBJ1-1; D is uncertain. The germline V gene has CDR1 SEHNR and CDR2 FQNEAQ (reference sequence). The CDR3 is 12 residues long. V was shortened by 2 bases and J by 10 bases, with 11 bases between the two germline ends. Here the CDR3 reads CASSLKFAGAFF. CDR3 nucleotides: TGTGCCAGCAGCTTAAAGTTTGCTGGAGCTTTCTTT.